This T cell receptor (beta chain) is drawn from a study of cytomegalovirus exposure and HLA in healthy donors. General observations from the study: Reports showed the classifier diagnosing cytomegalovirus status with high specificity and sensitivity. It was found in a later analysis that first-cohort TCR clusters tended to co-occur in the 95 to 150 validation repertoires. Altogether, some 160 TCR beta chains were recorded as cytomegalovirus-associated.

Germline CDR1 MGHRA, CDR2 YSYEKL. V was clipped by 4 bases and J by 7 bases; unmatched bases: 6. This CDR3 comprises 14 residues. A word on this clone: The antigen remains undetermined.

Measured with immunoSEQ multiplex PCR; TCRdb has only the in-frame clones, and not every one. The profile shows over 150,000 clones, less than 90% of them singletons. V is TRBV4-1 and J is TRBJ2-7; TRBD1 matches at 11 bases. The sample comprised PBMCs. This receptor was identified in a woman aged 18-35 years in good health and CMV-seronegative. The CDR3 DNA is TGCGCCAGCAGCCCCGGACAGGGGGCGAAGGAGCAGTACTTC. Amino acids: CASSPGQGAKEQYF.